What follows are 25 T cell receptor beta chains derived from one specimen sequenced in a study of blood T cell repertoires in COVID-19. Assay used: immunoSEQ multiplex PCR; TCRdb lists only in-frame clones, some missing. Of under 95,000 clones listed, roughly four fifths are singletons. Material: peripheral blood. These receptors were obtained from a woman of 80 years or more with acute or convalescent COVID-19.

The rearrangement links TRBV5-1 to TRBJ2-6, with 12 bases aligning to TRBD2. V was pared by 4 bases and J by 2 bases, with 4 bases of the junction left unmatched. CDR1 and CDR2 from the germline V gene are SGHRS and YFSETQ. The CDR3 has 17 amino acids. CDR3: CASSRTSGEAGANVLTF. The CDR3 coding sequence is TGCGCCAGCAGCAGGACTAGCGGGGAGGCTGGGGCCAACGTCCTGACTTTC.

Written as DNA, the CDR3 is TGTGCCAGCAGCTTGGAGGGACTTCAGCCCCAGCATTTT. Amino acids: CASSLEGLQPQHF. The chain carries TRBV5-4 and TRBJ1-5, with D possibly TRBD1 on 5 matching bases. The CDR3 length is 13 residues. V was pared by 0 bases and J by 6 bases, with 7 bases between. Germline V gene lookup returns CDR1 SGHNT and CDR2 YYREEE (reference sequence). The full variable domain, in which reference TRBV5-4 and TRBJ1-5 provide the parts outside the CDR3, is ETGVTQSPTHLIKTRGQQVTLRCSSQSGHNTVSWYQQALGQGPQFIFQYYREEENGRGNFPPRFSGLQFPNYSSELNVNALELDDSALYLCASSLEGLQPQHFGDGTRLSIL.

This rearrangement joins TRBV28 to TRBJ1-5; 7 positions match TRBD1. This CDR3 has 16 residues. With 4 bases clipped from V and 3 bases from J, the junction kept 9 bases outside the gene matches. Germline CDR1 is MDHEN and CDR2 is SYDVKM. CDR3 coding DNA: TGTGCCAGCAGTTCCGAGGGGGCTGCTGCCAATCAGCCCCAGCATTTT. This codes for CASSSEGAAANQPQHF. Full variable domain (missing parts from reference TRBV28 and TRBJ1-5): DVKVTQSSRYLVKRTGEKVFLECVQDMDHENMFWYRQDPGLGLRLIYFSYDVKMKEKGDIPEGYSVSREKKERFSLILESASTNQTSMYLCASSSEGAAANQPQHFGDGTRLSIL.

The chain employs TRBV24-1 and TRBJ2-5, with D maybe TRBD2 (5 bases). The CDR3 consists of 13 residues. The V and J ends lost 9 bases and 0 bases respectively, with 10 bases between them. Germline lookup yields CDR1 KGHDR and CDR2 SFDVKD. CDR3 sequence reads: CATQRSYQETQYF. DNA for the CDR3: TGTGCCACCCAGCGGAGCTACCAAGAGACCCAGTACTTC.

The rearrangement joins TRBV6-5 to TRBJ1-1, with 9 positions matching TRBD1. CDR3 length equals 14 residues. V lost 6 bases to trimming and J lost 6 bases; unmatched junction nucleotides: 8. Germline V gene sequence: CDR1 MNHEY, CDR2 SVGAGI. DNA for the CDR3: TGTGCCAGCAGCTTCGCGACAGGGGGTTCTGAAGCTTTCTTT. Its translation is CASSFATGGSEAFF.

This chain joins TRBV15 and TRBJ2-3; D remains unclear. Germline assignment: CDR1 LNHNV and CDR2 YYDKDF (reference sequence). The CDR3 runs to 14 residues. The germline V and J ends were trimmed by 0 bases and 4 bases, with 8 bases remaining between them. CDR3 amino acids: CATSRDRSPDTQYF. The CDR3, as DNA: TGTGCCACCAGCAGAGATAGAAGTCCAGATACGCAGTATTTT.

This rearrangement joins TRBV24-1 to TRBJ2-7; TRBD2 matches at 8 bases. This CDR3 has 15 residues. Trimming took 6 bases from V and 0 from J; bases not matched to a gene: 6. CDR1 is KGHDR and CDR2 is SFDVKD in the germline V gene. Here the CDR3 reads CATSSSGSISYEQYF. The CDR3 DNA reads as TGTGCCACCAGTTCCAGCGGGAGTATCTCCTACGAGCAGTACTTC.

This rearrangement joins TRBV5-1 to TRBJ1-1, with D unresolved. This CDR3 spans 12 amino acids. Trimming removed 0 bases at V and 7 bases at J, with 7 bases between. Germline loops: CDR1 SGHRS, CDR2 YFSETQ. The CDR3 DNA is TGCGCCAGCAGCTTGGGTCCTAATGAAGCTTTCTTT. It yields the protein CASSLGPNEAFF.

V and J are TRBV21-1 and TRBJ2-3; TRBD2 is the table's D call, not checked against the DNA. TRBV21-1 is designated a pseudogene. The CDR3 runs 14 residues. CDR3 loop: CASSKGLAADTQYF. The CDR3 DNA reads TGTGCCAGCAGCAAGGGACTAGCTGCGGATACGCAGTATTTT.

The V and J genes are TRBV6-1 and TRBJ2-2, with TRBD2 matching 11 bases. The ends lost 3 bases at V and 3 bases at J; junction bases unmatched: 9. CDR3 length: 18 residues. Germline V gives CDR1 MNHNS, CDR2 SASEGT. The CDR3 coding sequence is TGTGCCAGCAGTGAGTTACTAGCGGGAGTAATCGACACCGGGGAGCTGTTTTTT. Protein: CASSELLAGVIDTGELFF.

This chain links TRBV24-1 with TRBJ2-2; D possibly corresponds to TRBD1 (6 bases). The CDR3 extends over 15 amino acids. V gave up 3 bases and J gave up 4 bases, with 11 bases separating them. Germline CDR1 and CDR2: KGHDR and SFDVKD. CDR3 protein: CATSDPLDSTGELFF. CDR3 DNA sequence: TGTGCCACCAGTGATCCCCTGGACAGCACCGGGGAGCTGTTTTTT.

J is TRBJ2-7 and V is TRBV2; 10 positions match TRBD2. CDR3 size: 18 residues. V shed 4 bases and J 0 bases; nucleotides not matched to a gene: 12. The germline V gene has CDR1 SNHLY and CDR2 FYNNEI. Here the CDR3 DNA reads TGTGCCAGCAGTGCGGGGAGCGGGAGGGCCAGGAGCTCCTACGAGCAGTACTTC. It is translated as CASSAGSGRARSSYEQYF.

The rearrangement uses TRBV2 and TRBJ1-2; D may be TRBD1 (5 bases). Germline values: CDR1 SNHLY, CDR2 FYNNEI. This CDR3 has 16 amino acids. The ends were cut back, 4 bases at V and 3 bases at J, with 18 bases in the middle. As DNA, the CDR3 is TGTGCCAGCAGTGGGGGTAGGTGGGGGGACGACTATGGCTACACCTTC. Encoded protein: CASSGGRWGDDYGYTF. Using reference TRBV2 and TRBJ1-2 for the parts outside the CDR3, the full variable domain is EPEVTQTPSHQVTQMGQEVILRCVPISNHLYFYWYRQILGQKVEFLVSFYNNEISEKSEIFDDQFSVERPDGSNFTLKIRSTKLEDSAMYFCASSGGRWGDDYGYTFGSGTRLTVV.

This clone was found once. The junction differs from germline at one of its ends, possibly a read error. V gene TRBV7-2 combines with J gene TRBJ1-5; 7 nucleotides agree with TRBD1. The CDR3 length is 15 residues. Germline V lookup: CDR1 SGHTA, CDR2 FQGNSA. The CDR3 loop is CASSLGGGYRQPQHF. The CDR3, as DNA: TGTGCCAGCAGTTTAGGAGGGGGCTATCGACAGCCCCAGCATTTT.

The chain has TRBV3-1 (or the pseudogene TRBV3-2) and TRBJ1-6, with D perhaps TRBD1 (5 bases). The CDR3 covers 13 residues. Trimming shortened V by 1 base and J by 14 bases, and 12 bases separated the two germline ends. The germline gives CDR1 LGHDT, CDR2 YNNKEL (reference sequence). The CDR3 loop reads CASSQALGGALHF. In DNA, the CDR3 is TGTGCCAGCAGCCAAGCCCTCGGAGGGGCCCTCCACTTT.

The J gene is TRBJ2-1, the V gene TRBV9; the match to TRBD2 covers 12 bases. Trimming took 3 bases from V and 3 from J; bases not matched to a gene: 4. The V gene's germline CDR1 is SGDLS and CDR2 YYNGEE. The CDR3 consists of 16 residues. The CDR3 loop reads CASSGLAGAGYNEQFF. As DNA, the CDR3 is TGTGCCAGCAGCGGACTAGCGGGGGCGGGCTACAATGAGCAGTTCTTC.

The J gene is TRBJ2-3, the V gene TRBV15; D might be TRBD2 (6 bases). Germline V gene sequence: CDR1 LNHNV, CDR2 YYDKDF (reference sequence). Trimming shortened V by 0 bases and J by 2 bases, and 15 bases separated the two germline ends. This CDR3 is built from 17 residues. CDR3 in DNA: TGTGCCACCAGCAGAGAAGGCTACGGAGGGATCACAGATACGCAGTATTTT. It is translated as CATSREGYGGITDTQYF.

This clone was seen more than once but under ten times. The CDR3 DNA follows: TGCGCCAGCAGCTTTGGCAGGGGCCATGAAAAACTGTTTTTT. Encoded protein: CASSFGRGHEKLFF. This sequence joins TRBV5-1 and TRBJ1-4, with D possibly being TRBD1 (6 bases). The CDR3 covers 14 residues. Trimming shortened V by 2 bases and J by 6 bases, and 11 bases separated the two germline ends. CDR1 is SGHRS and CDR2 is YFSETQ in the germline V gene.

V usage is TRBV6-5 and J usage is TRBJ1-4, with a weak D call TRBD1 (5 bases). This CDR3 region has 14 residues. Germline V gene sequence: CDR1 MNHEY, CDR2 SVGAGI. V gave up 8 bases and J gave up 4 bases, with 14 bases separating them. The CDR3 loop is CASSLRGFNEKLFF. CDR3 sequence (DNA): TGTGCCAGCTCCCTTAGGGGTTTTAATGAAAAACTGTTTTTT.

The CDR3 sequence: CASSGRGTGVGTEAFF. Here the CDR3 DNA reads TGTGCCAGCAGTGGGCGGGGGACAGGGGTGGGTACTGAAGCTTTCTTT. The rearrangement uses TRBV2 and TRBJ1-1; 10 bases are a match to TRBD1. V gave up 4 bases and J gave up 5 bases; unmatched junction bases: 10. The germline gives CDR1 SNHLY, CDR2 FYNNEI. The CDR3 loop spans 16 amino acids.

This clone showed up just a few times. CDR3 sequence: CSASPPPQGATEAFF. The CDR3 DNA is TGCAGTGCTAGTCCCCCACCTCAGGGGGCCACTGAAGCTTTCTTT. V usage is TRBV20-1 and J usage is TRBJ1-1; 8 nucleotides align to TRBD1. The V gene's germline CDR1 is DFQATT and CDR2 SNEGSKA (reference sequence). V lost 3 bases to trimming and J lost 4 bases; unmatched junction nucleotides: 10. The CDR3 contains 15 residues.

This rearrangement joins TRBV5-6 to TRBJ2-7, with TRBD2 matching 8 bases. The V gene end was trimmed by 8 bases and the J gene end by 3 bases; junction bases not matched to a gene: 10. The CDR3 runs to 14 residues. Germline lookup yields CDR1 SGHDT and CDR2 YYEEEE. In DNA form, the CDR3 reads TGTGCCAGTATAAGCGGGGGTGGAGGCTACGAGCAGTACTTC. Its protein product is CASISGGGGYEQYF.

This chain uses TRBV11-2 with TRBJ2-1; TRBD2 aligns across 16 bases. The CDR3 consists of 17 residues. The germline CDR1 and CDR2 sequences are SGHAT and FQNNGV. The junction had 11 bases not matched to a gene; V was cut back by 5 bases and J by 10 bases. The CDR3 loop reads CASSQRPGLAGGREQFF. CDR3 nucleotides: TGTGCCAGCAGCCAGCGCCCGGGACTAGCGGGAGGGAGGGAGCAGTTCTTC.

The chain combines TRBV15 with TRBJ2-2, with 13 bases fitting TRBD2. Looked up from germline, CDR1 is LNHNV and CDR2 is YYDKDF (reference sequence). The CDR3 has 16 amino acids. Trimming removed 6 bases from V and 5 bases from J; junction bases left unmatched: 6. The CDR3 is CATRTSGGLPTGELFF. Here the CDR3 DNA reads TGTGCCACCAGGACTAGCGGGGGGCTACCTACCGGGGAGCTGTTTTTT.

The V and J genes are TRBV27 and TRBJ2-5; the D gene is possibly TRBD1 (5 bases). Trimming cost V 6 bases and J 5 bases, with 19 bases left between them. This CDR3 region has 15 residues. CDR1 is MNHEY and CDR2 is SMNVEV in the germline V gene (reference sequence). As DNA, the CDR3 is TGTGCCAGCAGGGACACCCTCAGGGTGGCGGAGACCCAGTACTTC. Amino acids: CASRDTLRVAETQYF.